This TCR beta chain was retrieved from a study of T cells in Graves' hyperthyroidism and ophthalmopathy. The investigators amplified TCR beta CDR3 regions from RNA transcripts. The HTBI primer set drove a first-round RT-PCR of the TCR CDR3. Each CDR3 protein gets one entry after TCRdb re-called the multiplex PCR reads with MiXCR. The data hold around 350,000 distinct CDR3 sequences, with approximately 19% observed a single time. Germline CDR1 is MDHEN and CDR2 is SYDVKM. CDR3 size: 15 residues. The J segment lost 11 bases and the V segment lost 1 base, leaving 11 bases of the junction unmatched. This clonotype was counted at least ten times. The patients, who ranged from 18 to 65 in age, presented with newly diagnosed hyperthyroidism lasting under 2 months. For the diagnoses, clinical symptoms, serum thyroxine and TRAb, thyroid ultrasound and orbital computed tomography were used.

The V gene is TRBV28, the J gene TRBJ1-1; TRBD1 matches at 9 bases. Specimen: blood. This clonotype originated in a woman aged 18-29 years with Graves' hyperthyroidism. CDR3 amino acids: CASSLFAGDRALAFF. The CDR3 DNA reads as TGTGCCAGCAGTTTATTTGCTGGGGACAGGGCTTTGGCTTTCTTT.